This T cell receptor beta chain derives from a study of cytomegalovirus exposure and HLA in healthy donors. Germline V gene data show CDR1 as SGHDT and CDR2 as YYEEEE. The CDR3 length is 14 residues. Trimming stripped 4 bases from V and 2 bases from J, with 12 bases between. Vbeta (60) and Jbeta (13) primers were used in the PCR. The protocol was immunoSEQ multiplex PCR, while the TCRdb copy is restricted to in-frame clones and leaves out a portion. The sample lists under 200,000 clones; 75% were seen once. Study outcomes and limitations: A later analysis showed TCR association rates differing by HLA locus, peaking at DRB1 and lowest at HLA-C.

Concerning this clone itself: Its target is unknown.

Sequencing was performed on PBMCs. The receptor was derived from a woman aged 50 to 60 in good health and CMV-seropositive. The chain couples TRBV5-6 to TRBJ1-2; perhaps TRBD1 as D (5 bases). Here the CDR3 reads CASSPQTANYGYTF. DNA for the CDR3: TGTGCCAGCAGCCCACAGACAGCGAACTATGGCTACACCTTC. Complete variable domain (other parts from reference TRBV5-6 and TRBJ1-2): DAGVTQSPTHLIKTRGQQVTLRCSPKSGHDTVSWYQQALGQGPQFIFQYYEEEERQRGNFPDRFSGHQFPNYSSELNVNALLLGDSALYLCASSPQTANYGYTFGSGTRLTVV.